This TCR beta chain was retrieved from a study of T cell repertoires in cytomegalovirus infection. About this clonotype: Its antigen is undetermined.

TCRdb reprocessed the reads via MiXCR and lists one record per CDR3 protein. The sample carries about 46,000 distinct CDR3 sequences, 20% recorded once. J gave up 4 bases and V 9 bases, and 4 bases lay outside the gene matches. The CDR3 consists of 12 residues. CDR1 SGHRS and CDR2 YFSETQ come from the germline V gene. Sequencing used PBMCs, sequenced either directly or after in vitro stimulation (not recorded which). The sequence was collected from a human donor in good health (CMV status not recorded). Some clones in this sample may be carry-over from other donors' samples. The rearrangement joins TRBV5-1 to TRBJ1-1, with 9 bases identical to TRBD1. The DNA for the CDR3 is TGCGCCATCCTGACAGGGGGCACTGAAGCTTTCTTT. This translates into CAILTGGTEAFF.